This TCR beta chain was profiled in a study of kidney transplant recipient with SARS-CoV-2 infection. This clonotype was seen repeatedly, ten times or more. TCRdb passed the reads through MiXCR, listing each CDR3 protein once. This sample carries fewer than 250,000 distinct CDR3 sequences, under 30% of them seen once, and the ten largest clones take about 7%. The germline gives CDR1 SGHRS, CDR2 YFSETQ. V trimming: 0 bases; J trimming: 3 bases; junction bases outside the gene matches: 2. The CDR3 extends over 15 amino acids. The sequencing here drew on a blood sample, taken at baseline and around day 110 from a kidney transplant recipient. The chain recombines TRBV5-1 with TRBJ2-7, with TRBD2 identical over 11 bases. The receptor was isolated from a male patient in his thirties who had COVID-19 and was a kidney transplant recipient. Certain T cells may be donor cells from the graft. The DNA of the CDR3 is TGCGCCAGCAGCTTGGGGACTAGCGGGTACTACGAGCAGTACTTC. It codes for CASSLGTSGYYEQYF.